This entry describes one T cell receptor (beta chain). This specimen comes from a study of cytomegalovirus exposure and HLA in healthy donors. Healthy people donating bone marrow made up the donors. The PCR was carried out with 60 Vbeta primers and 13 Jbeta primers. The data were produced by immunoSEQ multiplex PCR, yet TCRdb's version contains in-frame clones alone and is incomplete. The sample lists about 60,000 clones; about three quarters were seen once. Germline-derived CDR1 and CDR2 are KGHSH and LQKENI. The CDR3 runs to 15 residues. V shed 4 bases and J shed 6 bases, with 16 bases lying between them.

This clonotype originated in a female donor in good health and CMV-seronegative. The sequencing sample was made of PBMCs. The chain has TRBV18 and TRBJ1-5; D is possibly TRBD1 (5 bases). CDR3 nucleotide sequence: TGTGCCAGCTCACTCGTCAGGGATGGAGTTCAGCCCCAGCATTTT. As protein: CASSLVRDGVQPQHF. The whole variable domain, remainder taken from reference TRBV18 and TRBJ1-5, is NAGVMQNPRHLVRRRGQEARLRCSPMKGHSHVYWYRQLPEEGLKFMVYLQKENIIDESGMPKERFSAEFPKEGPSILRIQQVVRGDSAAYFCASSLVRDGVQPQHFGDGTRLSIL.